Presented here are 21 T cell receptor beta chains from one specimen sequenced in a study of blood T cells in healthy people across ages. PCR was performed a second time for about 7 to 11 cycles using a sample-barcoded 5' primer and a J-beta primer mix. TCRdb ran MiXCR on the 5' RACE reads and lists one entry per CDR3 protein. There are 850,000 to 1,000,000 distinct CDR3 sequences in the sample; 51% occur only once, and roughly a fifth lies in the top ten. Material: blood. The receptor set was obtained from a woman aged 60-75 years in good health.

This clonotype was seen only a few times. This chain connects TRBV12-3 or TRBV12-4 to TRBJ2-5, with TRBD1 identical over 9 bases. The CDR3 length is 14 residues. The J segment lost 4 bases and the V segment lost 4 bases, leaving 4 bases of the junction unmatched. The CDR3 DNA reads TGTGCCAGCAGTTGGGGGACAGGGCTAGAGACCCAGTACTTC. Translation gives CASSWGTGLETQYF.

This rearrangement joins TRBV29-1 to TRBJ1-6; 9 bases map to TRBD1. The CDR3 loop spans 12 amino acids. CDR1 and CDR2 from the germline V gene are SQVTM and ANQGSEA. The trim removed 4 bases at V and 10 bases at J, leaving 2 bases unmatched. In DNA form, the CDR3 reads TGCAGCGTTGGGGGACAGGGCTCACCCCTCCACTTT. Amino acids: CSVGGQGSPLHF.

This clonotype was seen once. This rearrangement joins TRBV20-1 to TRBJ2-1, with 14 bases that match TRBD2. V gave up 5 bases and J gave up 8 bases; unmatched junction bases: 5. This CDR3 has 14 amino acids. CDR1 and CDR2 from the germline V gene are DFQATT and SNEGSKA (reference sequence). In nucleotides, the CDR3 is TGCAGTGCTGCCCCGGGACTAGCGGGAGATGAGCAGTTCTTC. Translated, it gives CSAAPGLAGDEQFF.

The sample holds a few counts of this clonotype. The chain's CDR3 is CSVARGPTYEQYF. Written as DNA, the CDR3 is TGCAGCGTTGCGAGGGGACCGACATACGAGCAGTACTTC. The V and J genes are TRBV29-1 and TRBJ2-7; D is tentatively TRBD1 or TRBD2 (5 bases each). The CDR3 is 13 amino acids. V was clipped by 4 bases and J by 4 bases, with 14 bases between them. Germline values: CDR1 SQVTM, CDR2 ANQGSEA.

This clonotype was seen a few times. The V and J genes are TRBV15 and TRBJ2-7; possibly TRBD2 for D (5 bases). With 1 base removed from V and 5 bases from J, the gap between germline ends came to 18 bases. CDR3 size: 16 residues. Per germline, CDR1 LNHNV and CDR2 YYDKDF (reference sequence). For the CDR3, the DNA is TGTGCCACCAGCAGAGTGCCGGAGGCCTACCCGAACGAGCAGTACTTC. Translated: CATSRVPEAYPNEQYF.

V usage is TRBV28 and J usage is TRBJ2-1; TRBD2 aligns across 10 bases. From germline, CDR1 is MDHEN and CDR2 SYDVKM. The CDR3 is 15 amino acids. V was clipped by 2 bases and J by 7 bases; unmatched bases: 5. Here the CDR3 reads CASSLLAGDSNEQFF. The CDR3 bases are TGTGCCAGCAGTTTACTAGCGGGAGACTCGAATGAGCAGTTCTTC.

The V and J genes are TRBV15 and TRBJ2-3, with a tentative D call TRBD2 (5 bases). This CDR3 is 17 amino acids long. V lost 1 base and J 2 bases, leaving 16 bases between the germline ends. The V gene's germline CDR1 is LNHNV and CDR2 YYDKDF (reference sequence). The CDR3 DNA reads TGTGCCACCAGCAGAGTCGGCGTGAGCGGTAACACAGATACGCAGTATTTT. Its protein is CATSRVGVSGNTDTQYF.

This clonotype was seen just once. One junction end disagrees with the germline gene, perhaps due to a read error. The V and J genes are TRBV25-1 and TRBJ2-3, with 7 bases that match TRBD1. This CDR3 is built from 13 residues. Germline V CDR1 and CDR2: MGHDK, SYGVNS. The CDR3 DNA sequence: TGTGCCGGCAGAGGGGGCGGATCAGATACGCAGTATTTT. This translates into CAGRGGGSDTQYF.

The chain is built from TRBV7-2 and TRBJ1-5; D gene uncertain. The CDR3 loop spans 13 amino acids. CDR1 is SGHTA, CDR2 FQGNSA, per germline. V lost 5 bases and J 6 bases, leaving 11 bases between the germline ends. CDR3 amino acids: CASSVTTTQPQHF. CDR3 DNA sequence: TGTGCCAGCAGCGTTACCACAACTCAGCCCCAGCATTTT. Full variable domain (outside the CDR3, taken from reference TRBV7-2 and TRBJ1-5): GAGVSQSPSNKVTEKGKDVELRCDPISGHTALYWYRQSLGQGLEFLIYFQGNSAPDKSGLPSDRFSAERTGGSVSTLTIQRTQQEDSAVYLCASSVTTTQPQHFGDGTRLSIL.

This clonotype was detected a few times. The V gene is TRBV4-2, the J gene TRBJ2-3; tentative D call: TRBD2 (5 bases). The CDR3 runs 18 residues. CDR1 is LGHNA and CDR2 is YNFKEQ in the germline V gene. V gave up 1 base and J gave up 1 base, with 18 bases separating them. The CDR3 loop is CASSQGFSGMAGTDTQYF. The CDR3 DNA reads TGTGCCAGCAGCCAAGGATTTTCCGGGATGGCCGGCACAGATACGCAGTATTTT.

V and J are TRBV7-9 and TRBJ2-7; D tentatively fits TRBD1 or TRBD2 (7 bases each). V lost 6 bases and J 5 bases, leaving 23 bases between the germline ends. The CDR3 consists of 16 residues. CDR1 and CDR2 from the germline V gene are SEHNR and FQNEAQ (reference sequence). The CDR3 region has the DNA TGTGCCAGCAGTAAACTTATGGGAGGGGGCGAAAACGAGCAGTACTTC. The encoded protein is CASSKLMGGGENEQYF.

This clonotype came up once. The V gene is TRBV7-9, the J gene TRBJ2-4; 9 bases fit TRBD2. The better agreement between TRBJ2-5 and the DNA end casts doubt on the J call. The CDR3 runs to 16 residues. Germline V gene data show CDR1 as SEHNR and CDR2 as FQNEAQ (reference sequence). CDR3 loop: CASSPGVAGVEETQYF. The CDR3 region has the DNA TGTGCCAGCAGCCCCGGGGTAGCGGGAGTCGAAGAGACCCAGTACTTC.

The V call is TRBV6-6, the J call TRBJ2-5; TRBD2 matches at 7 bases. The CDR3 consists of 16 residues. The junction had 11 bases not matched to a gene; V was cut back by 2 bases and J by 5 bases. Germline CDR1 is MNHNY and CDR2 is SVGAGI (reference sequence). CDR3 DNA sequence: TGTGCCAGCAGTTACGGCGGGAGAGGGTTCGTCGAGACCCAGTACTTC. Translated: CASSYGGRGFVETQYF.

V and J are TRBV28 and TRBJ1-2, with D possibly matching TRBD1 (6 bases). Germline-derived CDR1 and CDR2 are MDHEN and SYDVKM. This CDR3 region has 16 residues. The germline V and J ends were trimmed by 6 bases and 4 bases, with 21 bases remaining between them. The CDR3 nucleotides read TGTGCCAGCAGAGTTTCCTCTTCAGGGGCTGGCTATGGCTACACCTTC. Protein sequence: CASRVSSSGAGYGYTF.

DNA of the CDR3: TGTGCCAGCAGCTTAGTGGGGGGCTTAGGGTACAATGAGCAGTTCTTC. This translates into CASSLVGGLGYNEQFF. V and J are TRBV7-2 and TRBJ2-1; either TRBD1 or TRBD2 may supply D (6 bases each). The CDR3 has 16 amino acids. Germline lookup yields CDR1 SGHTA and CDR2 FQGNSA. The V end lost 1 base, the J end lost 4 bases, and 14 bases lay between the germline ends.

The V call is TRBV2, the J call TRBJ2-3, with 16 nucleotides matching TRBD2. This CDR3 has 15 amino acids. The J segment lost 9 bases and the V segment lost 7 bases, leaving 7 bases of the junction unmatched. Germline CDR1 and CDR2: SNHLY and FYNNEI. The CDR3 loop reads CASTGLAGGPPTQYF. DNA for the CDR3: TGTGCCAGCACGGGACTAGCGGGAGGGCCACCCACGCAGTATTTT.

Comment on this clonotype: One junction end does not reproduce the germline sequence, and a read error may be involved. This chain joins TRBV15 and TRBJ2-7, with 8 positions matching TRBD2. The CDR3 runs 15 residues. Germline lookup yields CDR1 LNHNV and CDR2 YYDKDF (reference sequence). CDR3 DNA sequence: TGTGCCACCAGCAGAGATCGGGGGGGTGTCTACAAGCAGTACTTC. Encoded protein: CATSRDRGGVYKQYF.

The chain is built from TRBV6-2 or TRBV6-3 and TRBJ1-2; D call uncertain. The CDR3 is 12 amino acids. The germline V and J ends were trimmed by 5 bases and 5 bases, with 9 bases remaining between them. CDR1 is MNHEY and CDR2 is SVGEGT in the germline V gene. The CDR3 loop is CASSGLIYGYTF. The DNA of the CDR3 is TGTGCCAGCAGTGGCCTCATTTATGGCTACACCTTC.

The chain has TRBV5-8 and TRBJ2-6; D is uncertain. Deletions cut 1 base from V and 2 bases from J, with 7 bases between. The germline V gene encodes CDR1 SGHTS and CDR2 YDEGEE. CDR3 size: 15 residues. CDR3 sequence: CASSLRVTGANVLTF. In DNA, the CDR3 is TGTGCCAGCAGCTTGAGAGTCACTGGGGCCAACGTCCTGACTTTC.

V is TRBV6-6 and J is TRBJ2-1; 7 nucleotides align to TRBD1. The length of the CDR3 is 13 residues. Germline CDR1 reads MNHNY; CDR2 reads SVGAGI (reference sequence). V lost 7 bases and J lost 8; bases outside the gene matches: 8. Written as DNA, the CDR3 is TGTGCCAGCACCCCGGGACAGCCCGATGAGCAGTTCTTC. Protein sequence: CASTPGQPDEQFF.

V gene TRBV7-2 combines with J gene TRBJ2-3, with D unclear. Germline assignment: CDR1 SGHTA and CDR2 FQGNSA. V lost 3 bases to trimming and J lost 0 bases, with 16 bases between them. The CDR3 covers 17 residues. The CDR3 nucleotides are TGTGCCAGCAGCTTCGGCCGTTCCGGGTCTAGCACAGATACGCAGTATTTT. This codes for CASSFGRSGSSTDTQYF.